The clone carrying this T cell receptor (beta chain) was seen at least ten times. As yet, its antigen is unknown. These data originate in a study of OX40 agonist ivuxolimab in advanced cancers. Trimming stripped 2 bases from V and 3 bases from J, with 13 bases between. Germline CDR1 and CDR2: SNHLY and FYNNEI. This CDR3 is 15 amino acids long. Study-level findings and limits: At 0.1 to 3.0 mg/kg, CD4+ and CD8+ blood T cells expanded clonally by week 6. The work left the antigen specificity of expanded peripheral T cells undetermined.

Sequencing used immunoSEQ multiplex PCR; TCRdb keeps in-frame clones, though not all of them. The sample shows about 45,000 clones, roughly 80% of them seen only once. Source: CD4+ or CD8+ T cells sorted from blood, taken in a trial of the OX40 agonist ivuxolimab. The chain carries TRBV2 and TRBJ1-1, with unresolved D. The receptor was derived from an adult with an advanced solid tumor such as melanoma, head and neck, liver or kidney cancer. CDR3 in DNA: TGTGCCAGCAGTGAAACATTGAATGGGCACACTGAAGCTTTCTTT. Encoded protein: CASSETLNGHTEAFF. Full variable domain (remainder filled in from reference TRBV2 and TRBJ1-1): EPEVTQTPSHQVTQMGQEVILRCVPISNHLYFYWYRQILGQKVEFLVSFYNNEISEKSEIFDDQFSVERPDGSNFTLKIRSTKLEDSAMYFCASSETLNGHTEAFFGQGTRLTVV.